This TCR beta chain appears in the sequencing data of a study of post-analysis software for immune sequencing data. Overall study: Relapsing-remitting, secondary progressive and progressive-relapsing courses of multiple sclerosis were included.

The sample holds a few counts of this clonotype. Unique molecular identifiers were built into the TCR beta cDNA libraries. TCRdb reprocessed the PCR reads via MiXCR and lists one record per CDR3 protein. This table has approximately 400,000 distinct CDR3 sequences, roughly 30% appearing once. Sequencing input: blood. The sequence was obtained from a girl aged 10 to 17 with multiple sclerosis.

Here the CDR3 reads CASSLQGAGNQPQHF. The DNA for the CDR3 is TGCGCCAGCAGCCTTCAGGGGGCGGGCAATCAGCCCCAGCATTTT. The V and J genes are TRBV5-1 and TRBJ1-5; 8 bases agree with TRBD1. Germline CDR1 SGHRS, CDR2 YFSETQ. Germline trimming cut 4 bases from V and 2 bases from J; bases unmatched to any gene: 5. This CDR3 comprises 15 residues.